This entry lists 20 T cell receptor beta chains sequenced from one sample in a study of cytomegalovirus exposure and HLA in healthy donors. The PCR made use of 60 Vbeta and 13 Jbeta primers. Data came from immunoSEQ multiplex PCR; TCRdb stores just in-frame clones and leaves some out. The profile shows roughly 74,000 clones, about 79% of them singletons. Sequencing input: PBMCs. These receptors all come from a man between 40 and 49 years old in good health and CMV-seronegative.

This clone was seen only a few times. The chain couples TRBV6-5 to TRBJ1-5; the D gene is possibly TRBD1 (6 bases). This CDR3 region has 14 residues. CDR1 MNHEY and CDR2 SVGAGI come from the germline V gene. V was shortened by 11 bases and J by 3 bases, with 17 bases between the two germline ends. This CDR3 reads CAGGRGGSNQPQHF. As DNA, the CDR3 is TGTGCCGGGGGGAGGGGGGGCTCCAATCAGCCCCAGCATTTT.

This clone was observed a single time. At one of its ends the junction is not consistent with the germline gene, which may arise from a read error. CDR3 bases: TGTTCCAGCAGCCCGATCGGGACTAGCGGGAGAGGAAACAATGAGCAGTTCTTC. It yields the protein CSSSPIGTSGRGNNEQFF. The chain uses TRBV7-9 and TRBJ2-1; 14 nucleotides match TRBD2. The CDR3 spans 18 residues. Germline loops: CDR1 SEHNR, CDR2 FQNEAQ (reference sequence). Full variable domain (outside the CDR3, taken from reference TRBV7-9 and TRBJ2-1): DTGVSQNPRHKITKRGQNVTFRCDPISEHNRLYWYRQTLGQGPEFLTYFQNEAQLEKSRLLSDRFSAERPKGSFSTLEIQRTEQGDSAMYLCSSSPIGTSGRGNNEQFFGPGTRLTVL.

V gene TRBV5-1 combines with J gene TRBJ2-5; 10 bases align to TRBD2. The germline V gene encodes CDR1 SGHRS and CDR2 YFSETQ. The CDR3 runs 15 residues. V trimming: 0 bases; J trimming: 3 bases; junction bases outside the gene matches: 2. The CDR3 loop is CASSLEGTSEETQYF. As DNA, the CDR3 is TGCGCCAGCAGCTTGGAGGGGACTAGCGAAGAGACCCAGTACTTC.

The rearrangement uses TRBV6-1 and TRBJ2-5; D gene ambiguous. The CDR3 sequence is 17 residues long. Trimming removed 1 base at V and 5 bases at J, with 20 bases between. The V gene's germline CDR1 is MNHNS and CDR2 SASEGT. Here the CDR3 DNA reads TGTGCCAGCAGTGAAGGACAAGTTAGAGTTTCGACGGAGACCCAGTACTTC. Its protein is CASSEGQVRVSTETQYF.

This clone came up a few times. The chain links TRBV28 to TRBJ1-5; the match to TRBD1 covers 10 bases. The V gene's germline CDR1 is MDHEN and CDR2 SYDVKM. With V trimmed by 1 base and J by 6 bases, 3 bases remained unmatched. This CDR3 region has 15 residues. DNA for the CDR3: TGTGCCAGCAGTTTATCGGACAGGGGGTTTCAGCCCCAGCATTTT. As protein: CASSLSDRGFQPQHF.

The chain couples TRBV28 to TRBJ2-2; 14 nucleotides line up with TRBD2. CDR1 and CDR2 (germline): MDHEN, SYDVKM. The V gene end was trimmed by 5 bases and the J gene end by 5 bases; junction bases not matched to a gene: 4. CDR3 size: 16 residues. CDR3 residues: CASSPGTSGSTGELFF. Here the CDR3 DNA reads TGTGCCAGCAGTCCGGGGACTAGCGGGAGTACCGGGGAGCTGTTTTTT.

In its sample, this clone was seen a few times. The DNA for the CDR3 is TGTGCCAGCAGTTCACAGAGGACAGGGGGCGGCTACACCTTC. Its translation is CASSSQRTGGGYTF. The V call is TRBV28, the J call TRBJ1-2; 11 nucleotides match TRBD1. The J segment lost 8 bases and the V segment lost 4 bases, leaving 6 bases of the junction unmatched. This CDR3 spans 14 amino acids. Looked up from germline, CDR1 is MDHEN and CDR2 is SYDVKM.

The V and J genes are TRBV7-8 and TRBJ1-4, with D perhaps TRBD1 (6 bases). This CDR3 contains 16 residues. Trimming removed 3 bases at V and 5 bases at J, with 16 bases between. Germline V lookup: CDR1 SGHVS, CDR2 FQNEAQ. CDR3: CASSFPSGGANEKLFF. DNA of the CDR3: TGTGCCAGCAGCTTCCCCAGCGGGGGGGCAAATGAAAAACTGTTTTTT. The whole variable domain, remainder taken from reference TRBV7-8 and TRBJ1-4, is GAGVSQSPRYKVAKRGQDVALRCDPISGHVSLFWYQQALGQGPEFLTYFQNEAQLDKSGLPSDRFFAERPEGSVSTLKIQRTQQEDSAVYLCASSFPSGGANEKLFFGSGTQLSVL.

The chain combines TRBV6-6 with TRBJ2-5; TRBD1 matches at 8 bases. The junction had 4 bases not matched to a gene; V was cut back by 5 bases and J by 5 bases. The CDR3 has 13 amino acids. Germline-derived CDR1 and CDR2 are MNHNY and SVGAGI (reference sequence). Here the CDR3 reads CASSQGAQETQYF. The CDR3 DNA reads as TGTGCCAGCAGTCAGGGGGCGCAGGAGACCCAGTACTTC.

The chain couples TRBV7-2 to TRBJ2-7; 7 bases agree with TRBD1. In germline, CDR1 is SGHTA, CDR2 FQGNSA. V lost 10 bases and J lost 4; bases outside the gene matches: 7. The CDR3 runs to 12 residues. The CDR3 DNA reads as TGTGCCACCGAGGGGGCTGGGTACGAGCAGTACTTC. It yields the protein CATEGAGYEQYF.

The chain carries TRBV9 and TRBJ2-4; D not resolved. The CDR3 runs to 16 residues. The V end was cut by 0 bases, the J end by 8 bases, with 18 bases between. Germline V gene sequence: CDR1 SGDLS, CDR2 YYNGEE. The DNA of the CDR3 is TGTGCCAGCAGCGTAGCTTCGAGTTTTGGTATGGACATTCAGTACTTC. Its protein product is CASSVASSFGMDIQYF.

This clone was counted a single time. The gene calls are TRBV11-2 and TRBJ1-5; TRBD1 aligns across 11 bases. This CDR3 is 15 amino acids long. Losses at the gene ends were 6 bases for V and 3 bases for J; bases not matched to a gene: 4. CDR1 SGHAT and CDR2 FQNNGV come from the germline V gene. Here the CDR3 reads CASSPDRGLNQPQHF. CDR3 coding DNA: TGTGCCAGCAGTCCGGACAGGGGGCTCAATCAGCCCCAGCATTTT. The whole variable domain, filled in from reference TRBV11-2 and TRBJ1-5, reads EAGVAQSPRYKIIEKRQSVAFWCNPISGHATLYWYQQILGQGPKLLIQFQNNGVVDDSQLPKDRFSAERLKGVDSTLKIQPAKLEDSAVYLCASSPDRGLNQPQHFGDGTRLSIL.

The gene calls are TRBV28 and TRBJ2-1; D call uncertain. Trimming left V 2 bases short and J 0 bases short, with 5 bases between. Germline V gene lookup returns CDR1 MDHEN and CDR2 SYDVKM. The CDR3 totals 14 residues. CDR3 DNA: TGTGCCAGCAGTTTAACAGACTCCTACAATGAGCAGTTCTTC. This gives the protein CASSLTDSYNEQFF.

The chain carries TRBV6-6 and TRBJ1-4; 12 bases are a match to TRBD1. Germline CDR1 and CDR2: MNHNY and SVGAGI (reference sequence). V shed 10 bases and J 3 bases; nucleotides not matched to a gene: 9. CDR3 length: 16 residues. In DNA, the CDR3 is TGTGCCACTACCGGGACAGGGGGCGCAGCTAATGAAAAACTGTTTTTT. Residues: CATTGTGGAANEKLFF.

The chain employs TRBV2 and TRBJ1-1, with D maybe TRBD1 (6 bases). This CDR3 spans 14 amino acids. Between the trimmed V and J ends, which lost 6 bases and 5 bases, there was a span of 16 bases. Germline V gene lookup returns CDR1 SNHLY and CDR2 FYNNEI. In nucleotides, the CDR3 is TGTGCCAGCAGCTTAGGAGGAAGGGGGACTGAAGCTTTCTTT. It translates to CASSLGGRGTEAFF.

The rearrangement joins TRBV6-4 to TRBJ1-6, with D tentatively TRBD1 (6 bases). Germline CDR1 is MRHNA and CDR2 is SNTAGT. V was cut by 6 bases and J by 7 bases, with 13 bases left in between. This CDR3 contains 14 residues. DNA for the CDR3: TGTGCCAGCAGCGCCGGGACACACAATTCACCCCTCCACTTT. Amino acids: CASSAGTHNSPLHF.

The CDR3 nucleotides are TGTGCCAGCGCGGTTAACACTGAAGCTTTCTTT. As protein: CASAVNTEAFF. This chain links TRBV7-9 with TRBJ1-1; D is unresolved. Germline V gives CDR1 SEHNR, CDR2 FQNEAQ (reference sequence). V gave up 8 bases and J gave up 2 bases, with 6 bases separating them. The CDR3 is 11 amino acids.

In its sample, this clone was seen a few times. This rearrangement joins TRBV9 to TRBJ2-3; 8 bases fit TRBD2. This CDR3 contains 16 residues. Looked up from germline, CDR1 is SGDLS and CDR2 is YYNGEE. Trimming cost V 1 base and J 0 bases; bases outside gene matches: 4. This chain's CDR3 is CASSVRASGSTDTQYF. The DNA for the CDR3 is TGTGCCAGCAGCGTAAGGGCTAGCGGGAGCACAGATACGCAGTATTTT.

V gene TRBV6-1 combines with J gene TRBJ2-5; 8 nucleotides match TRBD2. Trimming took 3 bases from V and 0 from J; bases not matched to a gene: 12. The CDR3 runs 18 residues. Looked up from germline, CDR1 is MNHNS and CDR2 is SASEGT. The CDR3 reads CASSDRASGLLYQETQYF. In DNA form, the CDR3 reads TGTGCCAGCAGTGATAGGGCTAGCGGGTTATTGTACCAAGAGACCCAGTACTTC.

V gene TRBV15 combines with J gene TRBJ1-5; no definite D call. The CDR3 spans 16 residues. V was shortened by 0 bases and J by 2 bases, with 11 bases between the two germline ends. Looked up from germline, CDR1 is LNHNV and CDR2 is YYDKDF (reference sequence). The chain's CDR3 is CATSRDGRMGNQPQHF. The DNA of the CDR3 is TGTGCCACCAGCAGAGATGGCAGGATGGGCAATCAGCCCCAGCATTTT.